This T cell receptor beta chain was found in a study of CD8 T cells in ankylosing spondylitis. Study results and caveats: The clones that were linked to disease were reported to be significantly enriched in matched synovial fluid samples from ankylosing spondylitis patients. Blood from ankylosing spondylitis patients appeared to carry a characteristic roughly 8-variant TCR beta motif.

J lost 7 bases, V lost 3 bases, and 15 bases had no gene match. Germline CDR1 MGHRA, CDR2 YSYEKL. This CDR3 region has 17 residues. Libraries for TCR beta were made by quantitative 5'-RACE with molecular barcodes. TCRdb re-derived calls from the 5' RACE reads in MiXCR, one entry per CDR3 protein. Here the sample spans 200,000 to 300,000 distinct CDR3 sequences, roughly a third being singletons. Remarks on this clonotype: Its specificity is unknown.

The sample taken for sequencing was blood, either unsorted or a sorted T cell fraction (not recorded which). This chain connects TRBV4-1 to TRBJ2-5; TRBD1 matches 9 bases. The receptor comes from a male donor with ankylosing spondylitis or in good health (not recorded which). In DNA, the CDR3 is TGCGCCAGCAGCCACAGGTTCTACGGGACAGGGCGGGTGACCCAGTACTTC. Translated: CASSHRFYGTGRVTQYF.